These 14 T cell receptor beta chains were all obtained from the same sample, sequenced in a study of siplizumab effects on memory and regulatory T cells. The assay was immunoSEQ multiplex PCR, and TCRdb's table has in-frame clones only and misses some. Here the sample spans 94,000 or so clones, 80% to 95% being singletons. Sequencing input: CD8+ T cells sorted from blood. Receptor source: a human donor in good health.

V usage is TRBV11-2 and J usage is TRBJ2-5; D is unresolved. Deletions cut 0 bases from V and 4 bases from J, with 9 bases between. The CDR3 is made up of 14 amino acids. Germline assignment: CDR1 SGHAT and CDR2 FQNNGV. The CDR3: CASSLERRGETQYF. As DNA, the CDR3 is TGTGCCAGCAGCTTAGAGCGAAGAGGAGAGACCCAGTACTTC.

The chain employs TRBV5-5 and TRBJ1-5; D remains unclear. The CDR3 covers 14 residues. CDR1 and CDR2 (germline): SGHKS, YYEKEE (reference sequence). V gave up 4 bases and J gave up 0 bases, with 8 bases separating them. The CDR3 sequence: CASSKVNSNQPQHF. The CDR3, as DNA: TGTGCCAGCAGCAAGGTCAATAGCAATCAGCCCCAGCATTTT. Looking up the rest from reference TRBV5-5 and TRBJ1-5 gives the full variable domain: DAGVTQSPTHLIKTRGQQVTLRCSPISGHKSVSWYQQVLGQGPQFIFQYYEKEERGRGNFPDRFSARQFPNYSSELNVNALLLGDSALYLCASSKVNSNQPQHFGDGTRLSIL.

This clone was counted a single time. This chain uses TRBV6-5 with TRBJ2-6; 7 bases fit TRBD1. The V and J ends lost 4 bases and 0 bases, in that order; junction bases with no gene match: 3. Germline values: CDR1 MNHEY, CDR2 SVGAGI. CDR3 size: 16 residues. The DNA of the CDR3 is TGTGCCAGCAGTTGGGGGACAGACTCTGGGGCCAACGTCCTGACTTTC. Translation: CASSWGTDSGANVLTF.

The V and J genes are TRBV5-1 and TRBJ1-5; TRBD1 agrees at 9 bases. V was pared by 4 bases and J by 1 base, with 12 bases of the junction left unmatched. Per the germline V gene, CDR1 is SGHRS and CDR2 is YFSETQ. This CDR3 contains 18 residues. CDR3: CASSRDTGQGKSNQPQHF. CDR3 bases: TGCGCCAGCAGCCGGGACACGGGACAGGGTAAGAGCAATCAGCCCCAGCATTTT.

The chain employs TRBV9 and TRBJ1-1; D call uncertain. Trimming took 3 bases from V and 7 from J, leaving 7 bases between them. Per the germline V gene, CDR1 is SGDLS and CDR2 is YYNGEE. The CDR3 extends over 11 amino acids. The CDR3: CASSAIIEAFF. In DNA, the CDR3 is TGTGCCAGCAGCGCAATCATTGAAGCTTTCTTT.

The chain is built from TRBV5-4 and TRBJ2-7, with D possibly called TRBD1 or TRBD2 (5 bases each). The V gene lost 4 bases and the J gene lost 4 bases, with 9 bases spanning the gap. The germline V gene encodes CDR1 SGHNT and CDR2 YYREEE (reference sequence). The CDR3 spans 12 residues. CDR3: CASSRDGYEQYF. CDR3 nucleotides: TGTGCCAGCAGCCGGGACGGGTACGAGCAGTACTTC.

This chain uses TRBV27 with TRBJ2-7; TRBD2 is a possible D gene (5 bases). From germline, CDR1 is MNHEY and CDR2 SMNVEV (reference sequence). The CDR3 runs to 13 residues. Trimming took off 5 bases at V and 0 bases at J, with 8 bases between the two ends. CDR3: CASSPGSSYEQYF. CDR3 sequence (DNA): TGTGCCAGCAGTCCGGGGTCCTCCTACGAGCAGTACTTC.

This clone was recorded only once. V gene TRBV5-4 combines with J gene TRBJ1-1, with D possibly being TRBD1 (6 bases). CDR3 size: 12 residues. CDR1 SGHNT and CDR2 YYREEE come from the germline V gene (reference sequence). Trimming took 5 bases from V and 6 from J, leaving 11 bases between them. The CDR3 loop is CASSNRVAEAFF. The CDR3 DNA reads TGTGCCAGCAGTAACAGGGTAGCTGAAGCTTTCTTT.

This clone showed up just once. V and J are TRBV7-3 and TRBJ2-5; 15 bases match TRBD2. V was clipped by 5 bases and J by 0 bases; unmatched bases: 7. Germline V gene sequence: CDR1 SGHTA, CDR2 FQGTGA. This CDR3 spans 18 amino acids. The CDR3 loop reads CASSPTGTSGGYQETQYF. CDR3 nucleotides: TGTGCCAGCAGCCCGACCGGGACTAGCGGGGGGTACCAAGAGACCCAGTACTTC. Full variable domain (missing parts from reference TRBV7-3 and TRBJ2-5): GAGVSQTPSNKVTEKGKYVELRCDPISGHTALYWYRQSLGQGPEFLIYFQGTGAADDSGLPNDRFFAVRPEGSVSTLKIQRTERGDSAVYLCASSPTGTSGGYQETQYFGPGTRLLVL.

The chain employs TRBV4-1 and TRBJ1-1, with TRBD1 as a possible D gene (5 bases). Trimming removed 0 bases from V and 3 bases from J, with 11 bases in between. The CDR3 runs 15 residues. Germline values: CDR1 MGHRA, CDR2 YSYEKL. The CDR3 here is CASSQDRGGDTEAFF. In DNA, the CDR3 is TGCGCCAGCAGCCAAGATCGGGGAGGGGACACTGAAGCTTTCTTT.

The chain recombines TRBV7-9 with TRBJ2-7, with 7 bases identical to TRBD2. Germline CDR1 reads SEHNR; CDR2 reads FQNEAQ (reference sequence). This CDR3 is 16 amino acids long. The trim removed 0 bases at V and 5 bases at J, leaving 10 bases unmatched. CDR3 residues: CASSLAGLEAFHEQYF. Written as DNA, the CDR3 is TGTGCCAGCAGCTTAGCAGGACTAGAAGCCTTTCACGAGCAGTACTTC.

This chain uses TRBV9 with TRBJ2-7; D is perhaps TRBD1 or TRBD2 (5 bases each). V gave up 3 bases and J gave up 2 bases, with 12 bases separating them. Per the germline V gene, CDR1 is SGDLS and CDR2 is YYNGEE. This CDR3 spans 14 amino acids. In DNA, the CDR3 is TGTGCCAGCAGCGCGAGTGGGGGTCCCTACGAGCAGTACTTC. This sequence encodes CASSASGGPYEQYF.

Remarks on this clone: Other nucleotide sequences in the sample specify the same CDR3. The chain links TRBV27 to TRBJ2-7, with D possibly being TRBD1 or TRBD2 (6 bases each). Germline CDR1 MNHEY, CDR2 SMNVEV (reference sequence). V was clipped by 0 bases and J by 3 bases, with 9 bases between them. The CDR3 is 14 amino acids. The CDR3 here is CASSLSRGVYEQYF. For the CDR3, the DNA is TGTGCCAGCAGTTTATCTAGGGGGGTCTACGAGCAGTACTTC.

This rearrangement joins TRBV27 to TRBJ2-5; D is tentatively TRBD1 or TRBD2 (5 bases each). The J call is in doubt because the DNA end fits TRBJ2-7 better. CDR3 size: 15 residues. Looked up from germline, CDR1 is MNHEY and CDR2 is SMNVEV (reference sequence). The CDR3 bases are TGTGCCAGCAGTTACCACCGGGACGGCTCCTACGAGCAGTACTTC. This gives the protein CASSYHRDGSYEQYF.